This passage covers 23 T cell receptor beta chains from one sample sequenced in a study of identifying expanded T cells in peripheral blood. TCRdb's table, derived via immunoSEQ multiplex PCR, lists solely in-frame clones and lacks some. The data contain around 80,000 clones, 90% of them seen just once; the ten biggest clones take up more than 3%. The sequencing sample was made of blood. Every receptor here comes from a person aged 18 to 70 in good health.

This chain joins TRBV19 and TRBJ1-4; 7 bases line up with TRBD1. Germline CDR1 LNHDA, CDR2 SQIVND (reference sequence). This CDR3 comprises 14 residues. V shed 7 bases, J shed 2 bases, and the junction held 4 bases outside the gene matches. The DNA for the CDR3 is TGTGCCAGTAAAAGGGGGCGTACTAATGAAAAACTGTTTTTT. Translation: CASKRGRTNEKLFF.

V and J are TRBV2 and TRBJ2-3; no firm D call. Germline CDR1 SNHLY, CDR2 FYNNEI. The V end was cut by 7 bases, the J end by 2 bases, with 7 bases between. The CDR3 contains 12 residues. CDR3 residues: CASNPITDTQYF. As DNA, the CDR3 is TGTGCCAGCAACCCAATCACAGATACGCAGTATTTT.

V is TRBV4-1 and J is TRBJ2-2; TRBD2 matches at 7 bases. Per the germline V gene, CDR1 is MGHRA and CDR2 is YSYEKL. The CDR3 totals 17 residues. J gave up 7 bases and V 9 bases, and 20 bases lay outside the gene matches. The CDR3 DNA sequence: TGCGCCAGTGCCCACTGGCCGGGACTAAGAAACGTCGGGGAGCTGTTTTTT. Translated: CASAHWPGLRNVGELFF.

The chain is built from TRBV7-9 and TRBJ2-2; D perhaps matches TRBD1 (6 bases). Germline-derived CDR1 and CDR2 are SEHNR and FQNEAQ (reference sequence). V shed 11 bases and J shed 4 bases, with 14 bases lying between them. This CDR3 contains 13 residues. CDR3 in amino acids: CAESRGATGELFF. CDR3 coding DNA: TGTGCCGAATCCAGGGGAGCCACCGGGGAGCTGTTTTTT.

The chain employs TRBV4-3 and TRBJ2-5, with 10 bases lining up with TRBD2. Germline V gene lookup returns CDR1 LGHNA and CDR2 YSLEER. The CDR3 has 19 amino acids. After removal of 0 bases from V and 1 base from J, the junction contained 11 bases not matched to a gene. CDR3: CASSQDYPPSGSTQETQYF. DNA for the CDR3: TGCGCCAGCAGCCAAGATTACCCCCCTAGCGGGAGTACCCAAGAGACCCAGTACTTC.

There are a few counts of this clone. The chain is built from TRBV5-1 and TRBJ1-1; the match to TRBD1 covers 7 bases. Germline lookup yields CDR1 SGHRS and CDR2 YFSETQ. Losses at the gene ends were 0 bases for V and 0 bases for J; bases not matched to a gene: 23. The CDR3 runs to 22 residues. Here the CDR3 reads CASSLEARNWGFRQGLNTEAFF. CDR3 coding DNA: TGCGCCAGCAGCTTGGAGGCGCGAAACTGGGGATTTAGACAGGGATTGAACACTGAAGCTTTCTTT. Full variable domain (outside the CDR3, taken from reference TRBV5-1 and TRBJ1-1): KAGVTQTPRYLIKTRGQQVTLSCSPISGHRSVSWYQQTPGQGLQFLFEYFSETQRNKGNFPGRFSGRQFSNSRSEMNVSTLELGDSALYLCASSLEARNWGFRQGLNTEAFFGQGTRLTVV.

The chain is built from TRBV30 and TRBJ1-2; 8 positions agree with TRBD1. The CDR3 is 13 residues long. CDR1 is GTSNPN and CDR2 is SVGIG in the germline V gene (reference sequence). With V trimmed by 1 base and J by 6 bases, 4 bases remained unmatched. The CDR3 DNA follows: TGTGCCTGGAGTGCCGAGGACAGGGATGGCTACACCTTC. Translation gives CAWSAEDRDGYTF.

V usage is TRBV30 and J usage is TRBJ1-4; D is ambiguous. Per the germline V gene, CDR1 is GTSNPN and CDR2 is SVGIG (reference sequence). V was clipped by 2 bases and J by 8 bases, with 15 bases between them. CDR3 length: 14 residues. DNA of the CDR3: TGTGCCTGGAGTCAGACCCCTACCCGGGAAAAACTGTTTTTT. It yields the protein CAWSQTPTREKLFF.

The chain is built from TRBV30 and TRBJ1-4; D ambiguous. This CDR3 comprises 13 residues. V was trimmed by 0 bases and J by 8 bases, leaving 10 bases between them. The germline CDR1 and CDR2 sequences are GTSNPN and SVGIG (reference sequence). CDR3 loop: CAWSVPEREKLFF. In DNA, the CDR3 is TGTGCCTGGAGTGTACCCGAGCGGGAAAAACTGTTTTTT.

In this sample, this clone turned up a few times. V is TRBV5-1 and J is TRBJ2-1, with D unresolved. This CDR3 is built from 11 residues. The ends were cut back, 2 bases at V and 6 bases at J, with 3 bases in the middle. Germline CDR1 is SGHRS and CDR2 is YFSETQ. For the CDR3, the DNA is TGCGCCAGCAGCTTACTCAATGAGCAGTTCTTC. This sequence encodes CASSLLNEQFF.

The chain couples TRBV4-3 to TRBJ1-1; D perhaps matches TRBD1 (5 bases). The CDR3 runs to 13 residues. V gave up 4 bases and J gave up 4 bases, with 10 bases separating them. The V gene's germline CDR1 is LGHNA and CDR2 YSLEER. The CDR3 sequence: CASSRQGVTEAFF. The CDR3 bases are TGCGCCAGCAGCCGGCAGGGTGTCACTGAAGCTTTCTTT.

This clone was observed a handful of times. DNA of the CDR3: TGTGCCAGCACCAGGGGTCCTGCCGAGCAGTACTTC. Translating gives CASTRGPAEQYF. The rearrangement joins TRBV28 to TRBJ2-7; D might be TRBD1 (6 bases). The CDR3 sequence is 12 residues long. Germline V gene lookup returns CDR1 MDHEN and CDR2 SYDVKM. V lost 7 bases to trimming and J lost 6 bases, with 13 bases between them.

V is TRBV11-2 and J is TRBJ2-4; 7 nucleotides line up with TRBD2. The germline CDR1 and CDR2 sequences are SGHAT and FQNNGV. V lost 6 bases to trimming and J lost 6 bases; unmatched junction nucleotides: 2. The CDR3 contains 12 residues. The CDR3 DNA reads TGTGCCAGCAGGGGCGGGGGAAACATTCAGTACTTC. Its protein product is CASRGGGNIQYF. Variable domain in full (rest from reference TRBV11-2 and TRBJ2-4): EAGVAQSPRYKIIEKRQSVAFWCNPISGHATLYWYQQILGQGPKLLIQFQNNGVVDDSQLPKDRFSAERLKGVDSTLKIQPAKLEDSAVYLCASRGGGNIQYFGAGTRLSVL.

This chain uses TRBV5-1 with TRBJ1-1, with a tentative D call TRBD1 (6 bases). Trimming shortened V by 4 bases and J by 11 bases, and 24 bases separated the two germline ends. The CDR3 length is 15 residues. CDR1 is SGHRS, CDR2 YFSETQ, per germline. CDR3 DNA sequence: TGCGCCAGCAGCGCCGAACAGGGAGCCCTTACAGGGGCTTTCTTT. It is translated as CASSAEQGALTGAFF.

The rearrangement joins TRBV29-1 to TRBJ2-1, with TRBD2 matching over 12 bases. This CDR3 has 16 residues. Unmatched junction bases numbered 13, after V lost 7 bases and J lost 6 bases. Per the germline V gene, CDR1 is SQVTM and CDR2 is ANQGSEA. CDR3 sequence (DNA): TGCAGCGCTGCGGACGTTTGGACTAGCGGGATCAATGAGCAGTTCTTC. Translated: CSAADVWTSGINEQFF.

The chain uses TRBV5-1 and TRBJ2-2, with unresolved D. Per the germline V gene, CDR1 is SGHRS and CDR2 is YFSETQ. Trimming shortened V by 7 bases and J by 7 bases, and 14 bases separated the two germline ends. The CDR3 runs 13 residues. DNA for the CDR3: TGCGCCAGCTCCCGGATGTCGGGCGGGGAGCTGTTTTTT. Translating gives CASSRMSGGELFF.

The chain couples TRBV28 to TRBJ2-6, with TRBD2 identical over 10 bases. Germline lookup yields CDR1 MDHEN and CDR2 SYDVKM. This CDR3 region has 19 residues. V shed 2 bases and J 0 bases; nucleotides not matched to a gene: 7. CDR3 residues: CASSLPLAGASSGANVLTF. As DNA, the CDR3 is TGTGCCAGCAGTTTACCGCTAGCGGGGGCCAGCTCTGGGGCCAACGTCCTGACTTTC.

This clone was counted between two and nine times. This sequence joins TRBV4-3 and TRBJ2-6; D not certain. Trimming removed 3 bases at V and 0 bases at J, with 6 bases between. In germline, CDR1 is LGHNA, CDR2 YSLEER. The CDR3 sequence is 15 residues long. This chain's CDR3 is CASSQMYSGANVLTF. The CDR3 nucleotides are TGCGCCAGCAGCCAGATGTACTCTGGGGCCAACGTCCTGACTTTC.

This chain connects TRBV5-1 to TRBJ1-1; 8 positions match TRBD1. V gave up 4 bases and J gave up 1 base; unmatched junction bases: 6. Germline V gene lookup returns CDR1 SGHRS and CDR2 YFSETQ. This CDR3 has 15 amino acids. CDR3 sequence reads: CASSISGTGNTEAFF. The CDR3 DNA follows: TGCGCCAGCAGCATCTCCGGGACAGGGAACACTGAAGCTTTCTTT.

This chain's CDR3 is CASSLGQAGIQETQYF. Here the CDR3 DNA reads TGTGCCAGCAGCTTAGGACAGGCAGGAATCCAAGAGACCCAGTACTTC. The gene calls are TRBV7-2 and TRBJ2-5, with D perhaps TRBD1 (6 bases). CDR3 length: 16 amino acids. V gave up 1 base and J gave up 1 base, with 13 bases separating them. Germline-derived CDR1 and CDR2 are SGHTA and FQGNSA.

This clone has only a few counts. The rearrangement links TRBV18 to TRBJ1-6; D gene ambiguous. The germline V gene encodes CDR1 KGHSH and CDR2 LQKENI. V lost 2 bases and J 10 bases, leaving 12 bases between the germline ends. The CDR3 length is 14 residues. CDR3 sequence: CASSPEAEGSPLHF. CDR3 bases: TGTGCCAGCTCACCAGAGGCGGAGGGATCACCCCTCCACTTT.

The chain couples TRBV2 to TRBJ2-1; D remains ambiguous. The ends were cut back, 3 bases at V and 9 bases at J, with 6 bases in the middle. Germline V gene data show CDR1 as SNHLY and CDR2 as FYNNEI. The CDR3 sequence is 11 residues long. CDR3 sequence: CASSDWGEQFF. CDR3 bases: TGTGCCAGCAGTGATTGGGGTGAGCAGTTCTTC.

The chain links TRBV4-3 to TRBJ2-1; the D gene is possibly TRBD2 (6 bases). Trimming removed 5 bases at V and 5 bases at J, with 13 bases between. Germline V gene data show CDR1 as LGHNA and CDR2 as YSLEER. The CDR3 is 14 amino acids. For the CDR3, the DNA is TGCGCCAGCAGCAAGACTAGAAAGGACAATGAGCAGTTCTTC. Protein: CASSKTRKDNEQFF.